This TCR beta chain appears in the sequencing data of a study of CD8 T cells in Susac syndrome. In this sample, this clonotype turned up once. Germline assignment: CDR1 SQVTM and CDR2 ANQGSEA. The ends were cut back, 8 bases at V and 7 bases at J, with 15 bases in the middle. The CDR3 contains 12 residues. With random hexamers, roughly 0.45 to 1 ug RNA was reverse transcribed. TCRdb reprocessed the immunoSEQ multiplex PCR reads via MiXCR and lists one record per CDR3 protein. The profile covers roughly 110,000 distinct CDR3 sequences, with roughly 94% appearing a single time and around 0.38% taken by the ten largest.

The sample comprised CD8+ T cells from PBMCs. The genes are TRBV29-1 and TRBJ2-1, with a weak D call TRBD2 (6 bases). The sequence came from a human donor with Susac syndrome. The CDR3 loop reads CSSGTGGNEQFF. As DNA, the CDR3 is TGCAGCTCAGGGACTGGGGGGAATGAGCAGTTCTTC.